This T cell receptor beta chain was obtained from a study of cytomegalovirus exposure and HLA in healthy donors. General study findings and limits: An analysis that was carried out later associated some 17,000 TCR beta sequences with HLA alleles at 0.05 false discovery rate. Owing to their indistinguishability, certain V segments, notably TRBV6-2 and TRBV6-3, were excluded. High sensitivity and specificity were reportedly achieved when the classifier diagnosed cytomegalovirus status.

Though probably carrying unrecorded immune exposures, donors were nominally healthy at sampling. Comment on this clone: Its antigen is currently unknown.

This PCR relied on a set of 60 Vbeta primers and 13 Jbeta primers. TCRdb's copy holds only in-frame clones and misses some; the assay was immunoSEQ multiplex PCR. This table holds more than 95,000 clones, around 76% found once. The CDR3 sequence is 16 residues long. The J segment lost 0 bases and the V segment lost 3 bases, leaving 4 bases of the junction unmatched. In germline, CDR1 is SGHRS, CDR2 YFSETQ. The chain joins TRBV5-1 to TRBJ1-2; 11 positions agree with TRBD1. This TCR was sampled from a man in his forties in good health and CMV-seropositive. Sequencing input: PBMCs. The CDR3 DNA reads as TGCGCCAGCAGCTCGGAGGGACAGGGGGCTAACTATGGCTACACCTTC. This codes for CASSSEGQGANYGYTF. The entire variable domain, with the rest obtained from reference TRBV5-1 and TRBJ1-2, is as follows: KAGVTQTPRYLIKTRGQQVTLSCSPISGHRSVSWYQQTPGQGLQFLFEYFSETQRNKGNFPGRFSGRQFSNSRSEMNVSTLELGDSALYLCASSSEGQGANYGYTFGSGTRLTVV.